This entry lists 28 T cell receptor beta chains sequenced from one sample in a study of T cell clonotyping in hematopoietic cell transplantation. This table comes from immunoSEQ multiplex PCR, and its TCRdb copy is limited to in-frame clones, with some not included. The table shows 27,000 or so clones, with roughly 95% occurring only once. The source material was peripheral blood mononuclear cells. The receptors shown here come from a man aged 50 to 59 in good health. Some clones in this sample may be carry-over from other donors' samples.

This clone was seen once. A read error may account for a junction end that differs from germline. J is TRBJ1-2 and V is TRBV7-3, with a tentative D call TRBD1 (6 bases). The CDR3 covers 16 residues. The germline V gene has CDR1 SGHTA and CDR2 FQGTGA. CDR3 region: CASSLMGAVDFNGYIF. CDR3 nucleotides: TGTGCCAGCAGCTTAATGGGGGCTGTTGATTTCAATGGCTACATCTTC.

The genes are TRBV4-2 and TRBJ1-5, with a tentative D call TRBD1 (6 bases). The V end was cut by 0 bases, the J end by 6 bases, with 12 bases between. Germline CDR1 reads LGHNA; CDR2 reads YNFKEQ. The CDR3 sequence is 15 residues long. CDR3 sequence reads: CASSQELTGSQPQHF. CDR3 DNA: TGTGCCAGCAGCCAAGAATTAACAGGGAGTCAGCCCCAGCATTTT.

The chain recombines TRBV11-3 with TRBJ1-3; TRBD1 is a possible D gene (6 bases). CDR1 is SGHNT and CDR2 is YENEEA in the germline V gene. The CDR3 is 14 residues long. V lost 9 bases to trimming and J lost 0 bases, with 12 bases between them. The CDR3 loop reads CARDRHHSGNTIYF. Here the CDR3 DNA reads TGTGCCAGAGACAGGCACCACTCTGGAAACACCATATATTTT.

The chain links TRBV11-3 to TRBJ2-1; D is uncertain. The CDR3 extends over 13 amino acids. CDR1 is SGHNT and CDR2 is YENEEA in the germline V gene. V shed 2 bases and J shed 4 bases, with 6 bases lying between them. The CDR3 DNA reads TGTGCCAGCAGCTTAATGCGGTACAATGAGCAGTTCTTC. Translating it yields CASSLMRYNEQFF.

The V and J genes are TRBV30 and TRBJ1-5; maybe TRBD1 (6 bases). Trimming cost V 2 bases and J 6 bases, with 14 bases left between them. The germline CDR1 and CDR2 sequences are GTSNPN and SVGIG (reference sequence). This CDR3 comprises 14 residues. The CDR3 region is CAWSQLGGRQPQHF. The CDR3 region has the DNA TGTGCCTGGAGTCAGTTGGGGGGCCGTCAGCCCCAGCATTTT.

In this sample, this clone turned up a few times. This chain links TRBV29-1 with TRBJ1-5, with D unresolved. Germline values: CDR1 SQVTM, CDR2 ANQGSEA. The CDR3 runs to 10 residues. Trimming stripped 4 bases from V and 7 bases from J, with 5 bases between. DNA of the CDR3: TGCAGCGTTGGGAGCCAGCCCCAGCATTTT. It codes for CSVGSQPQHF.

This clone was observed once. V is TRBV7-8 and J is TRBJ1-2; 7 nucleotides match TRBD1. Germline V gene lookup returns CDR1 SGHVS and CDR2 FQNEAQ. This CDR3 spans 14 amino acids. V was pared by 5 bases and J by 2 bases, with 5 bases of the junction left unmatched. CDR3 sequence (DNA): TGTGCCAGCAGCCCATTGACAGGGAACTATGGCTACACCTTC. Translated, it gives CASSPLTGNYGYTF.

CDR3 amino acids: CASSLSGTALSAYEQYF. In nucleotides, the CDR3 is TGTGCCAGCAGTTTATCGGGGACAGCGCTCTCCGCCTACGAGCAGTACTTC. The V and J genes are TRBV27 and TRBJ2-7, with TRBD1 matching over 7 bases. Per germline, CDR1 MNHEY and CDR2 SMNVEV (reference sequence). The CDR3 has 17 amino acids. V shed 0 bases, J shed 2 bases, and the junction held 10 bases outside the gene matches.

The V gene is TRBV28, the J gene TRBJ1-2; 7 positions match TRBD1. The length of the CDR3 is 13 residues. CDR1 and CDR2 from the germline V gene are MDHEN and SYDVKM. V was clipped by 3 bases and J by 4 bases; unmatched bases: 2. CDR3 region: CASSFRQGYGYTF. CDR3 nucleotides: TGTGCCAGCAGTTTCAGACAGGGCTATGGCTACACCTTC.

V and J are TRBV6-1 and TRBJ2-7; 8 positions match TRBD2. V was clipped by 5 bases and J by 3 bases; unmatched bases: 6. This CDR3 is 14 amino acids long. CDR1 is MNHNS and CDR2 is SASEGT in the germline V gene. Here the CDR3 reads CASSIYGTSYEQYF. CDR3 coding DNA: TGTGCCAGCAGTATCTACGGGACTAGCTACGAGCAGTACTTC.

CDR3 bases: TGCAGCGTTGCACCTCAGACTAGCGGGGCCCTCAATGAGCAGTTCTTC. Residues: CSVAPQTSGALNEQFF. The chain combines TRBV29-1 with TRBJ2-1, with 11 bases that match TRBD2. Germline trimming cut 4 bases from V and 6 bases from J; bases unmatched to any gene: 11. CDR1 and CDR2 from the germline V gene are SQVTM and ANQGSEA. The CDR3 totals 16 residues.

The gene calls are TRBV29-1 and TRBJ2-3, with 13 nucleotides matching TRBD2. The germline V gene encodes CDR1 SQVTM and CDR2 ANQGSEA. The CDR3 extends over 15 amino acids. The junction had 2 bases not matched to a gene; V was cut back by 4 bases and J by 1 base. CDR3 protein: CSVGGTSGGTDTQYF. The CDR3 DNA sequence: TGCAGCGTTGGAGGGACTAGCGGGGGCACAGATACGCAGTATTTT.

The chain links TRBV6-1 to TRBJ1-2, with a tentative D call TRBD1 (6 bases). Germline V gene lookup returns CDR1 MNHNS and CDR2 SASEGT. V gave up 2 bases and J gave up 2 bases, with 6 bases separating them. CDR3 length equals 13 residues. As DNA, the CDR3 is TGTGCCAGCAGTGAAACAGGGAACTATGGCTACACCTTC. Translating it yields CASSETGNYGYTF.

The chain carries TRBV6-1 and TRBJ1-2; D is uncertain. Trimming removed 1 base from V and 7 bases from J, with 13 bases in between. CDR3 length equals 14 residues. Germline V CDR1 and CDR2: MNHNS, SASEGT. The CDR3 sequence is CASSEDRGKAGYTF. CDR3 in DNA: TGTGCCAGCAGTGAAGATCGGGGTAAGGCTGGCTACACCTTC.

This chain uses TRBV11-1 with TRBJ2-2, with D unresolved. This CDR3 comprises 13 residues. CDR1 is SGHAT, CDR2 FQDESV, per germline (reference sequence). The V end lost 1 base, the J end lost 5 bases, and 5 bases lay between the germline ends. The CDR3 spells CASSLGETGELFF. As DNA, the CDR3 is TGTGCCAGCAGCTTAGGGGAAACCGGGGAGCTGTTTTTT.

The CDR3 reads CASRTGQGRTGELFF. The CDR3 nucleotides are TGTGCCAGCAGGACCGGACAGGGCCGCACCGGGGAGCTGTTTTTT. The gene calls are TRBV6-6 and TRBJ2-2; 8 nucleotides agree with TRBD1. CDR1 MNHNY and CDR2 SVGAGI come from the germline V gene (reference sequence). The CDR3 totals 15 residues. J gave up 4 bases and V 6 bases, and 7 bases lay outside the gene matches.

The rearrangement joins TRBV19 to TRBJ1-2; D is possibly TRBD1 (5 bases). Trimming stripped 4 bases from V and 0 bases from J, with 9 bases between. The length of the CDR3 is 14 residues. CDR1 and CDR2 from the germline V gene are LNHDA and SQIVND (reference sequence). The chain's CDR3 is CASSTMTANYGYTF. The CDR3 DNA follows: TGTGCCAGTAGTACCATGACAGCTAACTATGGCTACACCTTC.

This chain links TRBV9 with TRBJ1-3; TRBD1 is a possible D gene (5 bases). Trimming shortened V by 0 bases and J by 0 bases, and 13 bases separated the two germline ends. This CDR3 is built from 17 residues. Looked up from germline, CDR1 is SGDLS and CDR2 is YYNGEE. As DNA, the CDR3 is TGTGCCAGCAGCGTAGTTGCAGGGAGACTCTCTGGAAACACCATATATTTT. Amino acid sequence: CASSVVAGRLSGNTIYF.

This chain uses TRBV19 with TRBJ1-2, with D maybe TRBD1 (6 bases). This CDR3 region has 17 residues. Germline lookup yields CDR1 LNHDA and CDR2 SQIVND (reference sequence). The germline V and J ends were trimmed by 2 bases and 4 bases, with 20 bases remaining between them. Written as DNA, the CDR3 is TGTGCCAGTAGTATACTAAGCGGACGGGGGCCCGTCTATGGCTACACCTTC. Translation gives CASSILSGRGPVYGYTF.

This sequence joins TRBV7-2 and TRBJ1-3; no firm D call. Trimming stripped 1 base from V and 0 bases from J, with 13 bases between. Germline V gene sequence: CDR1 SGHTA, CDR2 FQGNSA. CDR3 size: 17 residues. The DNA of the CDR3 is TGTGCCAGCAGCTTAGTGCTCGACCGCCGCTCTGGAAACACCATATATTTT. Its protein product is CASSLVLDRRSGNTIYF.

The V gene is TRBV19, the J gene TRBJ1-4; TRBD1 matches 8 bases. CDR1 and CDR2 (germline): LNHDA, SQIVND (reference sequence). The J segment lost 0 bases and the V segment lost 10 bases, leaving 10 bases of the junction unmatched. This CDR3 contains 16 residues. The CDR3 DNA reads TGTGCCACTGCGGACAGGGATATTGCAACTAATGAAAAACTGTTTTTT. Its protein product is CATADRDIATNEKLFF.

About this clone: The sample contains more than one DNA sequence encoding this CDR3. The rearrangement joins TRBV30 to TRBJ1-1, with D possibly being TRBD1 (5 bases). V gave up 2 bases and J gave up 0 bases, with 7 bases separating them. Germline V gene lookup returns CDR1 GTSNPN and CDR2 SVGIG (reference sequence). The CDR3 is 13 residues long. CDR3 nucleotides: TGTGCCTGGAGTAGGGGCTTGAACACTGAAGCTTTCTTT. As protein: CAWSRGLNTEAFF.

The genes are TRBV6-4 and TRBJ1-1; D gene uncertain. The CDR3 totals 13 residues. The V gene's germline CDR1 is MRHNA and CDR2 SNTAGT. V dropped 2 bases and J dropped 2 bases, with 6 bases sitting between them. CDR3 protein: CASSDRPNTEAFF. CDR3 sequence (DNA): TGTGCCAGCAGTGACAGGCCTAACACTGAAGCTTTCTTT.

This chain connects TRBV14 to TRBJ2-5, with D possibly TRBD2 on 6 matching bases. Deletions cut 4 bases from V and 2 bases from J, with 17 bases between. Germline V lookup: CDR1 SGHDN, CDR2 FVKESK. The CDR3 is 16 residues long. The CDR3 region is CASSPLGGRGQETQYF. The CDR3 coding sequence is TGTGCCAGCAGCCCCCTTGGGGGACGGGGGCAAGAGACCCAGTACTTC.

V is TRBV19 and J is TRBJ1-2; D remains unclear. Germline V gene sequence: CDR1 LNHDA, CDR2 SQIVND (reference sequence). Trimming took 8 bases from V and 3 from J, leaving 10 bases between them. The CDR3 sequence is 12 residues long. The CDR3 DNA is TGTGCCAGTCCGGACGTCTACTATGGCTACACCTTC. It translates to CASPDVYYGYTF.

A single count supports this clone. The chain has TRBV30 and TRBJ2-2; D may be TRBD2 (6 bases). V lost 4 bases and J lost 2, with 11 bases in between. The CDR3 loop spans 14 amino acids. The germline CDR1 and CDR2 sequences are GTSNPN and SVGIG (reference sequence). As DNA, the CDR3 is TGTGCCTGGATAACTAGCTACAACACCGGGGAGCTGTTTTTT. Residues: CAWITSYNTGELFF.

The gene calls are TRBV7-2 and TRBJ1-5; the D is unclear. This CDR3 is built from 13 residues. V lost 7 bases, J lost 0 bases, and 7 bases lay in between. Germline V lookup: CDR1 SGHTA, CDR2 FQGNSA. The CDR3 here is CASTENSNQPQHF. For the CDR3, the DNA is TGTGCCAGCACCGAAAATAGCAATCAGCCCCAGCATTTT.

This sequence joins TRBV5-1 and TRBJ2-6; no definite D call. The V end was cut by 4 bases, the J end by 0 bases, with 11 bases between. Germline V CDR1 and CDR2: SGHRS, YFSETQ. The CDR3 is 16 residues long. DNA of the CDR3: TGCGCCAGCAGCCCCGCCGGTATCTCTGGGGCCAACGTCCTGACTTTC. Protein sequence: CASSPAGISGANVLTF.